This T cell receptor (beta chain) was sequenced for a study of response to subunit inactivated influenza vaccine. Study-level points and caveats: Every seasonal influenza vaccination brings in few new T cells, the authors suggested.

This clonotype was seen only a few times. Its specificity is unknown. One entry per CDR3 protein, called by TCRdb with MiXCR from the RT-PCR reads. The table lists about 160,000 distinct CDR3 sequences, about a tenth of them singletons. Trimming removed 0 bases at V and 1 base at J, with 13 bases between. This CDR3 is 16 amino acids long. Germline V gene data show CDR1 as MGHRA and CDR2 as YSYEKL. Specimen: non-naive T cells sorted from PBMCs, collected roughly 48 days after vaccination. The sequence was obtained from a man aged 50 or older who received an inactivated influenza vaccine. This chain links TRBV4-1 with TRBJ2-7, with a weak D call TRBD1 (6 bases). The CDR3: CASSQEGIRGSYEQYF. The DNA for the CDR3 is TGCGCCAGCAGCCAAGAGGGGATCAGGGGATCCTACGAGCAGTACTTC.